This T cell receptor (beta chain) derives from a study of graft-versus-host responses after intestinal transplantation. Across the study: Multivisceral, liver-intestinal, or isolated intestinal transplants were received by the recipients.

The CDR3 is 14 residues long. The germline gives CDR1 SNHLY, CDR2 FYNNEI. Between the trimmed V and J ends, which lost 3 bases and 8 bases, there was a span of 16 bases. As for this clone: Its matching antigen is unknown.

Only in-frame clones appear in the TCRdb table, and some are missing; sequencing was by immunoSEQ multiplex PCR. The sample consists of tens of thousands of clones, roughly 88% of them appearing once. The receptor's source is a human donor who received an intestinal transplant. The V call is TRBV2, the J call TRBJ1-1; D gene ambiguous. Sequencing used unstimulated CD8+ T cells sorted from spleen or lymph node cells, obtained before intestinal transplant. This CDR3 reads CASSEGERGAEAFF. The CDR3 DNA is TGTGCCAGCAGTGAGGGTGAACGTGGAGCCGAAGCTTTCTTT.